This TCR beta chain was captured by sequencing in a study of spatial heterogeneity in lung cancer. TCRdb fed the 5' RACE reads into MiXCR, producing one record per CDR3 protein. The table has 4,000 to 4,500 distinct CDR3 sequences, more than 15% seen once. Germline lookup yields CDR1 KGHSH and CDR2 LQKENI. The CDR3 is 15 amino acids. The V end was cut by 0 bases, the J end by 5 bases, with 14 bases between. In its sample, this clonotype was seen many times. The sample's time point: sample taken at primary tumor resection. The sequenced material consisted of unsorted whole RNA from tumor, nontumor lung or frozen PBMC.

Specimen: PBMCs, collected at surgery. The TCR sequence derives from a male donor with early-stage non-small cell lung cancer. The chain uses TRBV18 and TRBJ2-7; possibly TRBD2 for D (5 bases). The DNA for the CDR3 is TGTGCCAGCTCACCACCGGGTGGGAGAGGCAACGAGCAGTACTTC. It specifies CASSPPGGRGNEQYF.